These 2 T cell receptor beta chains share one sample of origin, sequenced in a study of vaccination effects on CD4 cells after COVID-19. What these receptors recognize is not known. Antigen-specific CD4+ T cells were expanded with viral peptide pools in the ViraFEST assay before sequencing. The culture ran for 10 days, and then CD4+ T cells were isolated. This person's SARS-CoV-2 infection, confirmed by PCR, occurred between March and December 2020. Vaccine administered to participants consisted of two doses of either BNT162b2 or mRNA-1273. Using immunoSEQ multiplex PCR, the repertoire was profiled, and TCRdb retains in-frame clones only, with some absent. Here the sample spans about 13,000 clones, just under 75% being singletons. Sequences were derived from CD4+ T cells from PBMCs cultured with HCoV-NL63 spike peptides, sampled after COVID-19 vaccination. These receptors came from a human donor who had a prior SARS-CoV-2 infection.

Only a few counts were recorded for this clone. This chain links TRBV7-8 with TRBJ1-2; no definite D call. Germline loops: CDR1 SGHVS, CDR2 FQNEAQ. With 2 bases removed from V and 4 bases from J, the gap between germline ends came to 17 bases. This CDR3 comprises 16 residues. CDR3 region: CASSLSAGLDSYGYTF. The CDR3 region has the DNA TGTGCCAGCAGCTTATCAGCAGGACTTGATAGCTATGGCTACACCTTC.

This sequence joins TRBV15 and TRBJ1-1; 7 positions match TRBD1. V lost 6 bases, J lost 5 bases, and 15 bases stayed unmatched. Germline CDR1 reads LNHNV; CDR2 reads YYDKDF (reference sequence). The CDR3 loop spans 16 amino acids. CDR3: CATSTHLGGGSTEAFF. DNA of the CDR3: TGTGCCACCAGTACCCATTTAGGGGGCGGTAGTACTGAAGCTTTCTTT.